Included here is one T cell receptor (beta chain) sequence, with context. These data belong to a study of cytomegalovirus exposure and HLA in healthy donors. Germline V gene data show CDR1 as SGDLS and CDR2 as YYNGEE. Trimming removed 4 bases from V and 8 bases from J; junction bases left unmatched: 6. This CDR3 spans 14 amino acids. Primers for the PCR totalled 60 Vbeta and 13 Jbeta. The protocol was immunoSEQ multiplex PCR, while the TCRdb copy is restricted to in-frame clones and leaves out a portion. There are around 150,000 clones in the sample, with under 2.5% held by the top ten. The sequencing input was PBMCs. The gene calls are TRBV9 and TRBJ1-4; TRBD1 matches at 9 bases. This clonotype originated in a young man in good health and CMV-seronegative. In DNA, the CDR3 is TGTGCCAGCAGCCCAAGGACAGGGGACGAAAAACTGTTTTTT. Amino acids: CASSPRTGDEKLFF.